This is a list of T cell receptor beta chains from one sample in a study of blood T cell repertoires in COVID-19. Only in-frame clones appear in the TCRdb table, and some are missing; sequencing was by immunoSEQ multiplex PCR. Of 150,000 to 250,000 clones listed, about 80% are singletons. The sample consisted of PBMCs or T cells enriched from blood (not recorded which). These receptors were obtained from a middle-aged man who had recovered from COVID-19. The CDR3 runs from the conserved cysteine through the conserved F or W. D genes are given only for firm matches. Clone size is shown for a subset of rows, as once, few, many or a class of expanded clone.

>TRBV15|TRBD1|-|TRBJ1-2
CATSRSPTGTEGGYTF
TGTGCCACCAGCAGATCCCCAACCGGGACAGAGGGCGGCTACACCTTC
>TRBV3-1/TRBV3-2|TRBD2|once|TRBJ2-2
CASSRTTSTNTGELFF
TGTGCCAGCAGCCGCACGACTAGCACGAACACCGGGGAGCTGTTTTTT
>TRBV7-3|-|-|TRBJ1-1
CASSPRGGHSTEAFF
TGTGCCAGCAGCCCCCGGGGGGGGCATAGCACTGAAGCTTTCTTT
>TRBV4-2|-|-|TRBJ1-2
CASSQATVRGGYGYTF
TGTGCCAGCAGCCAAGCCACCGTGAGGGGGGGGTATGGCTACACCTTC
>TRBV19|-|-|TRBJ2-2
CASSMGRSTGELFF
TGTGCCAGTAGTATGGGTAGGAGCACCGGGGAGCTGTTTTTT
>TRBV27|-|-|TRBJ1-5
CASSLGGQLSNQPQHF
TGTGCCAGCAGTTTAGGAGGGCAGCTCAGCAATCAGCCCCAGCATTTT
>TRBV5-1|-|-|TRBJ2-7
CASSLVQGNYEQYF
TGCGCCAGCAGCTTGGTACAGGGTAACTACGAGCAGTACTTC
>TRBV13|TRBD1|-|TRBJ2-7
CASSLGGQGSEQYF
TGTGCCAGCAGCTTAGGGGGACAGGGTTCCGAGCAGTACTTC
>TRBV18|TRBD1|-|TRBJ1-2
CASSPMTGLVGGYTF
TGTGCCAGCTCACCAATGACAGGGCTTGTAGGGGGCTACACCTTC
>TRBV7-6|TRBD1|-|TRBJ1-1
CASSLQGQGATEAFF
TGTGCCAGCAGCTTACAGGGACAGGGGGCCACTGAAGCTTTCTTT
>TRBV7-2|TRBD1|few|TRBJ1-1
CASSFYGTGPEAFF
TGTGCCAGCAGCTTTTACGGGACAGGTCCTGAAGCTTTCTTT
>TRBV5-1|-|-|TRBJ2-5
CASSTGSGETQYF
TGCGCCAGCAGTACAGGGTCGGGTGAGACCCAGTACTTC
>TRBV9|-|few|TRBJ1-3
CASSVDSSSGNTIYF
TGTGCCAGCAGCGTAGACAGTTCCTCTGGAAACACCATATATTTT
>TRBV10-3|TRBD1|-|TRBJ1-2
CAISESSGTGYYGYTF
TGTGCCATCAGTGAGTCTTCCGGGACAGGATACTATGGCTACACCTTC
>TRBV3-1/TRBV3-2|TRBD1|-|TRBJ1-2
CASSQAQGSNYGYTF
TGTGCCAGCAGCCAAGCACAGGGGAGCAACTATGGCTACACCTTC
>TRBV27|-|-|TRBJ1-2
CASRSGILDGYTF
TGTGCCAGCCGCTCGGGGATATTGGATGGCTACACCTTC
>TRBV4-1|TRBD1|-|TRBJ1-5
CASSQESQGASGPQHF
TGCGCCAGCAGCCAAGAATCTCAGGGGGCTAGTGGGCCCCAGCATTTT
>TRBV5-1|-|-|TRBJ2-5
CASTVPGGLQTQYF
TGCGCCAGCACCGTTCCAGGGGGGCTGCAGACCCAGTACTTC
>TRBV6-5|-|-|TRBJ1-2
CASRTEPYGYTF
TGTGCCAGCAGGACGGAGCCATATGGCTACACCTTC
>TRBV28|-|-|TRBJ1-2
CASSFVGLTGIGLNYGYTF
TGTGCCAGCAGTTTTGTGGGGCTAACAGGGATAGGACTGAACTATGGCTACACCTTC
>TRBV3-1/TRBV3-2|-|few|TRBJ1-2
CASSQDTGGYGYTF
TGTGCCAGCAGCCAAGACACGGGGGGCTATGGCTACACCTTC
>TRBV24-1|TRBD1|-|TRBJ1-2
CATSDFGQGAGGYTF
TGTGCCACCAGTGATTTCGGGCAGGGGGCAGGTGGCTACACCTTC
>TRBV5-4|TRBD1|-|TRBJ1-1
CASSPGGLVGAGNTEAFF
TGTGCCAGCAGCCCAGGGGGATTGGTTGGGGCAGGGAACACTGAAGCTTTCTTT
>TRBV6-5|-|once|TRBJ1-4
CASSTQAGWDEKLFF
TGTGCCAGCAGTACGCAGGCAGGGTGGGATGAAAAACTGTTTTTT
>TRBV4-1|TRBD1|-|TRBJ2-5
CASSQDPPWRNRGETQYF
TGCGCCAGCAGCCAAGACCCCCCCTGGCGTAACAGGGGGGAGACCCAGTACTTC
>TRBV5-1|TRBD1|-|TRBJ1-3
CASSLLGQGTGNTIYF
TGCGCCAGCAGCTTGCTGGGACAGGGAACTGGAAACACCATATATTTT
>TRBV5-1|-|-|TRBJ1-2
CASSSPAGTYGYTF
TGCGCCAGCAGCTCACCTGCTGGGACATATGGCTACACCTTC
>TRBV10-2|-|-|TRBJ1-5
CASSAERGPQPQHF
TGCGCCAGCAGCGCGGAACGAGGCCCTCAGCCCCAGCATTTT
>TRBV5-1|-|-|TRBJ2-1
CASSLELGAYNEQFF
TGCGCCAGCAGCTTGGAGTTGGGGGCGTACAATGAGCAGTTCTTC
>TRBV28|-|-|TRBJ1-1
CASSRQLEAFF
TGTGCCAGCAGCCGACAGCTTGAAGCTTTCTTT
>TRBV18|-|-|TRBJ1-4
CASSPWEQVNEKLFF
TGTGCCAGCTCACCCTGGGAGCAGGTGAATGAAAAACTGTTTTTT
>TRBV7-8|TRBD2|-|TRBJ2-3
CASRPSGVDTQYF
TGTGCCAGCAGACCTAGCGGGGTGGATACGCAGTATTTT
>TRBV2|-|-|TRBJ1-6
CASTGLLDSPLHF
TGTGCCAGCACGGGGTTACTTGATTCACCCCTCCACTTT
>TRBV28|-|-|TRBJ1-5
CASSYQLRGVERKPQHF
TGTGCCAGCAGTTACCAACTCCGCGGGGTTGAGAGAAAGCCCCAGCATTTT
>TRBV7-8|TRBD1|once|TRBJ1-1
CASSFWDRPNTEAFF
TGTGCCAGCAGCTTCTGGGACAGACCGAACACTGAAGCTTTCTTT
>TRBV5-1|TRBD2|-|TRBJ2-3
CASSTLGTSGGADTQYF
TGCGCCAGCAGCACCCTAGGGACTAGCGGGGGGGCAGATACGCAGTATTTT
>TRBV12-3/TRBV12-4|-|-|TRBJ2-7
CASSPYTYEQYF
TGTGCCAGCAGTCCTTATACCTACGAGCAGTACTTC
>TRBV4-1|-|many|TRBJ1-1
CASSRGPIKTTNTEAFF
TGCGCCAGCAGCCGGGGCCCGATTAAGACAACGAACACTGAAGCTTTCTTT
>TRBV5-1|TRBD1|-|TRBJ1-1
CASSRQGGNTEAFF
TGCGCCAGCAGCCGACAGGGTGGTAACACTGAAGCTTTCTTT
>TRBV7-9|TRBD1|-|TRBJ2-5
CASSSGRATGVLETQYF
TGTGCCAGCAGCTCTGGTCGTGCAACAGGGGTATTGGAGACCCAGTACTTC
>TRBV5-1|TRBD1|-|TRBJ1-1
CASSSGTGTNTEAFF
TGCGCCAGCAGCTCCGGGACAGGGACGAACACTGAAGCTTTCTTT
>TRBV28|-|few|TRBJ1-6
CAQGGSYNSPLHF
TGTGCTCAAGGAGGAAGTTATAATTCACCCCTCCACTTT
>TRBV11-2|-|-|TRBJ2-2
CASSLGVGAAGELFF
TGTGCCAGCAGCTTAGGTGTAGGGGCAGCCGGGGAGCTGTTTTTT
>TRBV6-5|-|-|TRBJ2-5
CASINPGEETQYF
TGTGCCAGCATTAACCCGGGGGAAGAGACCCAGTACTTC
>TRBV10-2|-|-|TRBJ1-6
CASSERGYNSPLHF
TGCGCCAGCAGTGAGAGAGGGTATAATTCACCCCTCCACTTT
>TRBV27|TRBD2|once|TRBJ2-1
CASSRPTSGGPFNEQFF
TGTGCCAGCAGTCGACCTACTAGCGGGGGGCCTTTTAATGAGCAGTTCTTC
>TRBV5-1|-|once|TRBJ2-3
CASSLARQGTDTQYF
TGCGCCAGCAGCTTGGCCCGGCAGGGCACAGATACGCAGTATTTT
>TRBV6-6|-|-|TRBJ2-2
CASAEAGELFF
TGTGCCAGCGCGGAGGCCGGGGAGCTGTTTTTT
>TRBV3-1/TRBV3-2|TRBD1|once|TRBJ1-4
CASSPRTGAQRGEKLFF
TGTGCCAGCAGCCCCCGGACAGGGGCTCAAAGGGGTGAAAAACTGTTTTTT
>TRBV7-2|-|-|TRBJ2-5
CASSPSQETQYF
TGTGCCAGCAGCCCATCCCAAGAGACCCAGTACTTC